The rows below give T cell receptor beta chains drawn from one sample of a study of blood T cells in healthy people across ages. Via MiXCR, TCRdb re-called the 5' RACE reads, giving one row per CDR3 protein. This table has 600,000 to 800,000 distinct CDR3 sequences, under 25% appearing once. The sample was blood. These receptors originate from a man aged 65 to 85 in good health. CDR3s include the opening cysteine and the closing phenylalanine or tryptophan. Clone size is not always given. Where it is, it says once, few, many or a class for expanded clones.

size: few; V: TRBV5-1; J: TRBJ2-1; CDR3: CASRSVGVGNEQFF
size: once; V: TRBV27; J: TRBJ2-3; CDR3: CASVSGVAREHTDTQYF
size: NA; V: TRBV13; J: TRBJ1-6; CDR3: CASSLDALGHSPLHF
size: many; V: TRBV11-2; J: NA; CDR3: CASSSRGRDEQYF
size: NA; V: TRBV29-1; J: TRBJ2-2; CDR3: CSVWVGELFF
size: NA; V: TRBV5-6; J: TRBJ1-1; CDR3: CASSLTSTEAFF
size: few; V: TRBV4-1; J: TRBJ2-7; CDR3: CASSSRGLAGDVRYEQYF
size: many; V: TRBV2; J: TRBJ2-3; CDR3: CASPGTSGSTDTQYF
size: NA; V: TRBV3-1; J: TRBJ2-5; CDR3: CASSQVPAREQYF
size: few; V: TRBV28; J: TRBJ1-1; CDR3: CASSYLNSVEAFF
size: NA; V: TRBV5-1; J: TRBJ2-6; CDR3: CASSLVGFGAGANVLTF
size: few; V: TRBV20-1; J: TRBJ2-4; CDR3: CSARESHGIQYF
size: NA; V: TRBV12-5; J: TRBJ2-1; CDR3: CASGLGYEQFF
size: NA; V: TRBV11-3; J: TRBJ2-7; CDR3: CASSLLTSSEQYF
size: many; V: TRBV24-1; J: TRBJ2-2; CDR3: CATATGTGADGELFF
size: few; V: TRBV27; J: TRBJ2-7; CDR3: CASSALGRLSYEQYF
size: few; V: TRBV12-3/TRBV12-4; J: TRBJ2-5; CDR3: CASSSTGGLFETQYF
size: few; V: TRBV10-3; J: TRBJ2-5; CDR3: CAIGDLPGETQYF
size: NA; V: TRBV10-3; J: TRBJ2-3; CDR3: CAISESSTDTQYF
size: few; V: TRBV20-1; J: TRBJ1-1; CDR3: CSARPPGLLNTEAFF
size: few; V: TRBV5-1; J: TRBJ2-3; CDR3: CASSSDGTTDTQYF
size: many; V: TRBV10-3; J: TRBJ2-5; CDR3: CAIKVAGQETQYF
size: NA; V: TRBV12-3/TRBV12-4; J: TRBJ2-3; CDR3: CASRRLVRADTQYF
size: few; V: TRBV12-3/TRBV12-4; J: TRBJ2-2; CDR3: CASSLSQAGELFF
size: NA; V: TRBV11-2; J: TRBJ1-5; CDR3: CASSPLAGRSQPQHF
size: few; V: TRBV7-2; J: NA; CDR3: CASSPRWAGTSGSTEQFF
size: few; V: TRBV25-1; J: NA; CDR3: CASSQQGAHEQYF
size: many; V: TRBV10-3; J: TRBJ2-1; CDR3: CAISQQGPNEQFF
size: NA; V: TRBV28; J: TRBJ2-7; CDR3: CASSWTGAYEQYF
size: NA; V: TRBV20-1; J: TRBJ2-1; CDR3: CSAKTGRVYNEQFF
size: few; V: TRBV29-1; J: TRBJ2-1; CDR3: CSVEVAGGKNEQFF
size: NA; V: TRBV6-2/TRBV6-3; J: TRBJ1-1; CDR3: CASSYFGPTEAFF
size: NA; V: TRBV6-1; J: TRBJ2-3; CDR3: CASRPLGYSSATDTQYF
size: few; V: TRBV2; J: NA; CDR3: CASSGTGGDEQYF
size: NA; V: TRBV29-1; J: TRBJ1-1; CDR3: CSVEVEALMNTEAFF
size: NA; V: TRBV29-1; J: TRBJ1-2; CDR3: CSVDNVGSGYTF
size: few; V: TRBV24-1; J: TRBJ1-4; CDR3: CATSDFQHGDPNEKLFF
size: NA; V: TRBV2; J: TRBJ1-3; CDR3: CASSEDMSSGNTIYF
size: NA; V: TRBV5-1; J: TRBJ2-3; CDR3: CASSLGGGTTDTQYF
size: few; V: TRBV20-1; J: TRBJ2-3; CDR3: CSAPGLAVSTDTQYF
size: NA; V: TRBV28; J: TRBJ2-1; CDR3: CASSSPGASGKNEQFF